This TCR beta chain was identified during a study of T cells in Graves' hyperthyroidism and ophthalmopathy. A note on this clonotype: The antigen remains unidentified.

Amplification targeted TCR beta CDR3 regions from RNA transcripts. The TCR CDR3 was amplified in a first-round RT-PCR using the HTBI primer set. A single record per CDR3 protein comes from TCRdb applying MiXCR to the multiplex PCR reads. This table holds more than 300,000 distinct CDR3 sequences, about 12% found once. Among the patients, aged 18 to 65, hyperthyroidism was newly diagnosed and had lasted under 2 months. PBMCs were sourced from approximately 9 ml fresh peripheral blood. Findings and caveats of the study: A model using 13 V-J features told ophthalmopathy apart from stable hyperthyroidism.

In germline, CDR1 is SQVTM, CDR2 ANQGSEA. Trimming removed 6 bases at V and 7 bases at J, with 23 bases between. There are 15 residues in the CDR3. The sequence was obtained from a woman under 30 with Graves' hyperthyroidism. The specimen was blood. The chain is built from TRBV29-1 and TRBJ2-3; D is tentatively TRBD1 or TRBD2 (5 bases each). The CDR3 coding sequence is TGCAGCGTGGGAGCCCCTTACAGGCCGACATATACGCAGTATTTT. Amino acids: CSVGAPYRPTYTQYF.